This T cell receptor beta chain is from a study of CD8 T cells in Susac syndrome. Reverse transcription of roughly 0.5 to 1 ug RNA was carried out with random hexamers. TCRdb recomputed calls from the immunoSEQ multiplex PCR reads with MiXCR, one row per CDR3 protein. This sample carries a few hundred thousand distinct CDR3 sequences, 95% of them seen once, and the ten largest clones take 0.085% to 0.1%. The specimen was CD4+ T cells from PBMCs. This sequence was found in a human donor with multiple sclerosis.

Here the CDR3 reads CASSLAQDLGEQYF. The CDR3 DNA is TGTGCCAGCAGCTTGGCCCAGGACTTGGGCGAGCAGTACTTC. The V and J genes are TRBV11-2 and TRBJ2-7, with D possibly matching TRBD2 (5 bases). Germline V gene data show CDR1 as SGHAT and CDR2 as FQNNGV. The CDR3 has 14 residues. Trimming stripped 3 bases from V and 6 bases from J, with 15 bases between.